A selection of T cell receptor beta chains follows, all from one sample in a study of blood T cell repertoires in COVID-19. The protocol was immunoSEQ multiplex PCR, while the TCRdb copy is restricted to in-frame clones and leaves out a portion. The data hold under 200,000 clones, with roughly 87% observed a single time. Sequencing was performed on peripheral blood. These receptors were collected from a woman in her sixties or seventies with COVID-19, enrolled during active disease. Each CDR3 is given with its conserved first and last residue. A D gene is named only where the DNA matches it firmly. Rows may omit the clone size; those that give it use once, few, many or a size class.

size,V,D,J,CDR3,DNA
-,TRBV6-5,-,TRBJ1-6,CASSLETGGNSPLHF,TGTGCCAGCAGCCTCGAGACAGGAGGCAATTCACCCCTCCACTTT
-,TRBV6-1,-,TRBJ1-5,CASSESNQPQHF,TGTGCCAGCAGTGAAAGCAACCAGCCCCAGCATTTT
once,TRBV18,-,TRBJ2-5,CASSPFKPDDFQETQYF,TGTGCCAGCTCACCATTTAAGCCAGACGACTTCCAAGAGACCCAGTACTTC
-,TRBV18,TRBD2,TRBJ2-3,CASSPLSGAADTQYF,TGTGCCAGCTCACCCTTAAGCGGGGCGGCAGATACGCAGTATTTT
-,TRBV27,-,TRBJ2-3,CASSSPPSGSDTQYF,TGTGCCAGCAGTTCCCCCCCGTCGGGGTCCGATACGCAGTATTTT
-,TRBV30,-,TRBJ2-7,CAWSVLEGYEQYF,TGTGCCTGGAGTGTACTAGAGGGATACGAGCAGTACTTC
few,TRBV19,-,TRBJ1-5,CASSFPFDRGYSNQPQHF,TGTGCCAGTAGTTTCCCTTTTGACAGAGGCTATAGCAATCAGCCCCAGCATTTT
-,TRBV19,-,TRBJ1-5,CATGVRQPQHF,TGTGCCACAGGGGTCCGGCAGCCCCAGCATTTT
-,TRBV3-1/TRBV3-2,TRBD1,TRBJ2-7,CASTQGQGIFYEQYF,TGTGCCAGCACCCAAGGACAGGGGATATTCTACGAGCAGTACTTC
-,TRBV29-1,TRBD1,TRBJ1-1,CSVGETGGNTEAFF,TGCAGCGTTGGAGAGACAGGGGGGAACACTGAAGCTTTCTTT
-,TRBV5-1,TRBD1,TRBJ1-5,CASSIGQGAYQPQHF,TGCGCCAGCAGCATAGGACAGGGGGCTTATCAGCCCCAGCATTTT
-,TRBV6-5,-,TRBJ2-3,CASSYSGADTDTQYF,TGTGCCAGCAGTTACTCGGGGGCGGACACAGATACGCAGTATTTT
-,TRBV5-1,TRBD2,TRBJ2-3,CASSQSSSGGTDTQYF,TGCGCCAGCAGCCAAAGCTCTAGCGGTGGGACAGATACGCAGTATTTT
-,TRBV5-1,TRBD1,TRBJ1-1,CASSSRVGTGGSLVATEAFF,TGCGCCAGCAGCTCTAGAGTTGGGACAGGGGGCTCGCTTGTGGCCACTGAAGCTTTCTTT
-,TRBV6-2/TRBV6-3,-,TRBJ1-5,CASSPSKTAYQPQHF,TGTGCCAGCAGCCCCTCTAAGACAGCCTATCAGCCCCAGCATTTT
few,TRBV27,TRBD1,TRBJ1-2,CASSGDRGLLYGYTF,TGTGCCAGCAGTGGGGACAGGGGGCTTCTCTATGGCTACACCTTC
few,TRBV18,-,TRBJ2-7,CASSPKTAAFYEQYF,TGTGCCAGCTCACCAAAGACTGCCGCCTTCTACGAGCAGTACTTC
-,TRBV11-3,-,TRBJ2-3,CASSLGGNTDTQYF,TGTGCCAGCAGCTTGGGGGGAAACACAGATACGCAGTATTTT
-,TRBV7-2,-,TRBJ2-3,CASSFSGADTQYF,TGTGCCAGCAGCTTCAGTGGTGCAGATACGCAGTATTTT
-,TRBV30,TRBD1,TRBJ1-2,CAWREGTGGLFLRYGYTF,TGTGCCTGGAGGGAAGGGACAGGCGGTTTATTCCTCCGTTATGGCTACACCTTC
-,TRBV3-1/TRBV3-2,-,TRBJ2-5,CASSPSGETQYF,TGTGCCAGCAGCCCTTCGGGGGAGACCCAGTACTTC
-,TRBV5-4,TRBD2,TRBJ2-7,CASSLGGGRPYEQYF,TGTGCCAGCAGCTTGGGTGGCGGGAGGCCCTACGAGCAGTACTTC
-,TRBV27,TRBD1,TRBJ1-4,CASSFGTGIEKLFF,TGTGCCAGCAGTTTCGGGACAGGGATTGAAAAACTGTTTTTT
-,TRBV6-5,-,TRBJ2-1,CASPTGKANEQFF,TGTGCCAGCCCAACGGGTAAGGCTAATGAGCAGTTCTTC
many,TRBV5-4,-,TRBJ1-2,CASSPREGLYGYTF,TGTGCCAGCAGCCCAAGGGAGGGCCTCTATGGCTACACCTTC
-,TRBV5-5,TRBD2,TRBJ2-1,CASSFRLAGGGSYNEQFF,TGTGCCAGCAGCTTCCGACTAGCGGGAGGGGGGTCCTACAATGAGCAGTTCTTC
-,TRBV6-5,-,TRBJ2-3,CASGGAPPTDTQYF,TGTGCCAGCGGGGGGGCTCCCCCCACAGATACGCAGTATTTT
-,TRBV10-3,-,TRBJ2-7,CAISESRFSYEQYF,TGTGCCATCAGTGAGTCGAGGTTTTCCTACGAGCAGTACTTC
-,TRBV5-1,TRBD1,TRBJ2-7,CASRPGQSSYEQYF,TGCGCCAGCAGACCGGGACAGAGTTCCTACGAGCAGTACTTC
-,TRBV27,TRBD1,TRBJ2-7,CARVHPGQGIHEQYF,TGTGCCAGGGTCCACCCGGGACAGGGTATCCACGAGCAGTACTTC
-,TRBV19,-,TRBJ1-6,CASSITRGFPGSPLHF,TGTGCCAGTAGTATAACGAGAGGTTTCCCAGGGTCACCCCTCCACTTT
few,TRBV3-1/TRBV3-2,-,TRBJ2-1,CASSHIGQGMDEQFF,TGTGCCAGCAGCCACATAGGCCAGGGAATGGATGAGCAGTTCTTC
few,TRBV11-2,TRBD1,TRBJ1-1,CASSLRQGMGYTEAFF,TGTGCCAGCAGCCTACGACAGGGGATGGGGTACACTGAAGCTTTCTTT
-,TRBV24-1,TRBD1,TRBJ2-5,CATSDSRTGGWETQYF,TGTGCCACCAGTGACTCCCGGACAGGGGGCTGGGAGACCCAGTACTTC
-,TRBV6-4,TRBD2,TRBJ2-3,CATPLGLAGGADTQYF,TGTGCCACCCCGTTGGGACTAGCGGGGGGTGCAGATACGCAGTATTTT
once,TRBV5-5,TRBD1,TRBJ1-2,CASSLVGTGAQNGYTF,TGTGCCAGCAGCTTGGTCGGGACAGGGGCCCAGAATGGCTACACCTTC
-,TRBV7-9,TRBD1,TRBJ2-2,CASSLKETGGNTGELFF,TGTGCCAGCAGCTTAAAGGAGACAGGGGGCAACACCGGGGAGCTGTTTTTT
-,TRBV29-1,-,TRBJ1-2,CSAAPLAGVYGYTF,TGCAGCGCTGCCCCCCTGGCAGGGGTCTATGGCTACACCTTC
few,TRBV6-1,-,TRBJ1-2,CASSERRPGPAHYGYTF,TGTGCCAGCAGTGAACGACGGCCAGGGCCCGCGCACTATGGCTACACCTTC
-,TRBV9,-,TRBJ1-6,CASSVGWAVDSPLHF,TGTGCCAGCAGCGTAGGGTGGGCCGTCGATTCACCCCTCCACTTT
-,TRBV6-5,-,TRBJ2-5,CASSFSSEETQYF,TGTGCCAGCAGTTTCTCCAGCGAGGAGACCCAGTACTTC
-,TRBV2,-,TRBJ1-2,CASSPDSEYGYTF,TGTGCCAGCAGCCCGGACAGCGAATATGGCTACACCTTC
-,TRBV28,-,TRBJ2-7,CASSFGVAVEQYF,TGTGCCAGCAGTTTCGGAGTAGCGGTGGAGCAGTACTTC
few,TRBV6-6,TRBD2,TRBJ2-2,CASSPLAGGPGPGTGELFF,TGTGCCAGCAGTCCACTAGCGGGGGGGCCGGGTCCGGGCACCGGGGAGCTGTTTTTT
-,TRBV5-6,-,TRBJ1-1,CASSLIQGMNTEAFF,TGTGCCAGCAGCTTGATCCAGGGGATGAACACTGAAGCTTTCTTT
-,TRBV28,-,TRBJ2-7,CASSSGGVYEQYF,TGTGCCAGCAGTTCTGGGGGCGTCTACGAGCAGTACTTC
once,TRBV5-1,-,TRBJ1-1,CASSLSPDTEAFF,TGCGCCAGCAGCTTGAGCCCCGACACTGAAGCTTTCTTT
-,TRBV9,TRBD1,TRBJ1-3,CASSPGTDSGNTIYF,TGTGCCAGCAGCCCAGGGACAGACTCTGGAAACACCATATATTTT
-,TRBV19,-,TRBJ1-4,CASSMRDAVNEKLFF,TGTGCCAGTAGTATGAGAGACGCGGTTAATGAAAAACTGTTTTTT
-,TRBV20-1,-,TRBJ2-5,CSASPPLTQRGETQYF,TGCAGTGCTAGTCCCCCCCTCACACAAAGGGGCGAGACCCAGTACTTC
-,TRBV5-5,TRBD1,TRBJ2-5,CASSLDRGLETQYF,TGTGCCAGCAGTCTGGACAGGGGTCTCGAGACCCAGTACTTC
-,TRBV5-4,TRBD1,TRBJ1-1,CASSLGQTNTEAFF,TGTGCCAGCAGCCTGGGACAGACGAACACTGAAGCTTTCTTT
-,TRBV19,-,TRBJ2-3,CASNSVVTRTDTQYF,TGTGCCAGTAATAGCGTGGTGACCCGCACAGATACGCAATATTTT
-,TRBV6-5,-,TRBJ1-4,CASSSRSGKLFF,TGTGCCAGCAGTTCCCGGTCGGGAAAACTGTTTTTT
-,TRBV5-8,-,TRBJ1-4,CASSFSQANEKLFF,TGTGCCAGCAGCTTCTCACAGGCTAATGAAAAACTGTTTTTT
-,TRBV28,-,TRBJ1-4,CASSPPRAGGEKLFF,TGTGCCAGCAGTCCCCCCCGGGCAGGAGGTGAAAAACTGTTTTTT